This entry describes one T cell receptor (beta chain). The antigen remains unidentified. These data belong to a study of cytomegalovirus exposure and HLA in healthy donors. Study findings and constraints: Sequencing artifact likely explains a cluster of highly shared sequence variants. An analysis that was carried out later associated 16,951 TCR beta sequences with HLA alleles at 0.05 false discovery rate.

Amplification used 60 Vbeta primers and 13 Jbeta primers. Assay used: immunoSEQ multiplex PCR; TCRdb lists only in-frame clones, some missing. The sample yields around 150,000 clones, roughly 78% seen once. The TCR originated in a man aged 45-65 years in good health and CMV-seropositive. Sequencing input: PBMCs.

The CDR3 is CASSPVQASGELFF. In DNA, the CDR3 is TGTGCCAGCTCACCAGTACAAGCGTCCGGGGAGCTGTTTTTT. V and J are TRBV18 and TRBJ2-2; D is uncertain. This CDR3 spans 14 amino acids. Germline V CDR1 and CDR2: KGHSH, LQKENI. Trimming took off 2 bases at V and 6 bases at J, with 10 bases between the two ends.